This TCR beta chain was sequenced in a study of shared T cell receptors in the human thymus. The germline V gene encodes CDR1 SNHLY and CDR2 FYNNEI. The CDR3 extends over 16 amino acids. With 6 bases clipped from V and 0 bases from J, the junction kept 8 bases outside the gene matches. The data were produced by immunoSEQ multiplex PCR, yet TCRdb's version contains in-frame clones alone and is incomplete. The repertoire includes hundreds of thousands of clones, 75% to 85% of them detected once, and about 0.012% sits in the top ten. This sample was also put to use in a study of human thymus T cells. In that study: Congenital heart defects were the reason for the corrective surgery that the donors, healthy Finnish infants, were having. Thymic TCR repertoires of unrelated people reportedly overlapped highly.

This sequence originates from a boy in the first two years of life with a congenital heart defect. The sequenced sample was thymocytes. The V call is TRBV2, the J call TRBJ2-1; 7 bases are a match to TRBD2. CDR3 protein: CASRELGRLSYNEQFF. The CDR3 region has the DNA TGTGCCAGCAGAGAACTCGGGAGGCTCTCCTACAATGAGCAGTTCTTC.